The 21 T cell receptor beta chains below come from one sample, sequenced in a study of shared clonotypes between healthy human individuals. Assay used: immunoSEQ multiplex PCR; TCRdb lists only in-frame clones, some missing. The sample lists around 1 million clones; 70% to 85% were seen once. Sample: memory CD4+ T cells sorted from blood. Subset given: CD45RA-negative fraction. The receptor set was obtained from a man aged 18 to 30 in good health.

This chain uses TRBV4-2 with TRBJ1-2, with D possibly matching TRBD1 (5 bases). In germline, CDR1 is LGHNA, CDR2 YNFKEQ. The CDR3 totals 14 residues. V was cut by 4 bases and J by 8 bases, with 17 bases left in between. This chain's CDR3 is CASSPRQGDEGYTF. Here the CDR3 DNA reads TGTGCCAGCAGCCCGCGCCAGGGAGATGAAGGCTACACCTTC.

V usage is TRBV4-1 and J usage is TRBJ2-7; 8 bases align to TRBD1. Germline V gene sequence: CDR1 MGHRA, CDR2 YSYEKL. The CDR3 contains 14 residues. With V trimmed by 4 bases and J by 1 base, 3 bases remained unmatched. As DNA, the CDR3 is TGCGCCAGCAGCCCCGGACAGGGATCCTACGAGCAGTACTTC. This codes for CASSPGQGSYEQYF.

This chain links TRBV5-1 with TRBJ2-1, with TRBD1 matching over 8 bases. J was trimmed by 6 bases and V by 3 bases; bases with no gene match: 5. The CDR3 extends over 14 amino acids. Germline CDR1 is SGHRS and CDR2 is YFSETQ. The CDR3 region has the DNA TGCGCCAGCAGCTCGGGACAGGCTATCAATGAGCAGTTCTTC. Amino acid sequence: CASSSGQAINEQFF.

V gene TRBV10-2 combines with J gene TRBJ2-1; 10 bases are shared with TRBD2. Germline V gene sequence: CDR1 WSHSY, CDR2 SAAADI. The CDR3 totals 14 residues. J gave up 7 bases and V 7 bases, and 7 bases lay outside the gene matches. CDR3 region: CASTPSGRGNEQFF. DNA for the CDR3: TGCGCCAGCACCCCTAGCGGGAGAGGTAATGAGCAGTTCTTC.

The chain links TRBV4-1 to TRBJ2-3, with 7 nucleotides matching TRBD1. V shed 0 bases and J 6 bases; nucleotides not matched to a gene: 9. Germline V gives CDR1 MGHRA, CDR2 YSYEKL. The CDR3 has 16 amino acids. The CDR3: CASSQDEGRGYDTQYF. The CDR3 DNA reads TGCGCCAGCAGCCAAGATGAAGGCAGGGGGTACGATACGCAGTATTTT.

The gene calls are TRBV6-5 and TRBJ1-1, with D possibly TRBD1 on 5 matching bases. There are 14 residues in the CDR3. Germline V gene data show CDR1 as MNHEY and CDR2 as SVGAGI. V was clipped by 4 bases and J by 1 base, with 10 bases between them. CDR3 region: CASSWADRNTEAFF. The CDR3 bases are TGTGCCAGCAGTTGGGCAGACAGGAACACTGAAGCTTTCTTT.

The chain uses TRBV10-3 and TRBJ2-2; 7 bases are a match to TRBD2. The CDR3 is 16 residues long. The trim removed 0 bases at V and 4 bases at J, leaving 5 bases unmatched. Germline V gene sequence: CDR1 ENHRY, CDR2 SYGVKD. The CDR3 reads CAISESAGAGTGELFF. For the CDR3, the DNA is TGTGCCATCAGTGAGTCCGCGGGAGCGGGCACCGGGGAGCTGTTTTTT.

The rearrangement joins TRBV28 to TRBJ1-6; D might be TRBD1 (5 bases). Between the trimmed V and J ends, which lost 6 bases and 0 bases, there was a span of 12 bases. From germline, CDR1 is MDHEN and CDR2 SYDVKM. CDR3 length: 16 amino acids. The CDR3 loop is CASRPEGSSYNSPLHF. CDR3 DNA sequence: TGTGCCAGCAGACCCGAGGGGAGCTCCTATAATTCACCCCTCCACTTT.

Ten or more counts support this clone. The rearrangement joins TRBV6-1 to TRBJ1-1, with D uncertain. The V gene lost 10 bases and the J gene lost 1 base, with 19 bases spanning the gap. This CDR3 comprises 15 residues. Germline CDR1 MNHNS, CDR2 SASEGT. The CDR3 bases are TGTGCCACCTCTGAGGGCGCAAGTTGGAACACTGAAGCTTTCTTT. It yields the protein CATSEGASWNTEAFF.

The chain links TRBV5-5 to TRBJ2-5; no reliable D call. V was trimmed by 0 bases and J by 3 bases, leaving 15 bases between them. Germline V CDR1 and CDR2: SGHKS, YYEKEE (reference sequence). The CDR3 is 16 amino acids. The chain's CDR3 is CASSLAGGYAEETQYF. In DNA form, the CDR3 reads TGTGCCAGCAGCTTGGCCGGCGGCTACGCCGAAGAGACCCAGTACTTC.

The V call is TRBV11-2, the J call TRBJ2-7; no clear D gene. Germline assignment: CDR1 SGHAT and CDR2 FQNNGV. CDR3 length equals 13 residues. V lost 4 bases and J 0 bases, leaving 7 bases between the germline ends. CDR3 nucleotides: TGTGCCAGCAGCTCCCTGTCCTCCTACGAGCAGTACTTC. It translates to CASSSLSSYEQYF.

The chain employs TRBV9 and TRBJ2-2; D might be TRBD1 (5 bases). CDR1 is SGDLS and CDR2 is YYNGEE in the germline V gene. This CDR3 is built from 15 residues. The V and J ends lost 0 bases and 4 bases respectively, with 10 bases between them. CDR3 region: CASSVGQIPTGELFF. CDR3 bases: TGTGCCAGCAGCGTAGGACAGATCCCCACCGGGGAGCTGTTTTTT.

The CDR3 here is CSAGTGNMNTEAFF. The CDR3 DNA reads TGCAGCGCCGGGACAGGGAACATGAACACTGAAGCTTTCTTT. The rearrangement links TRBV29-1 to TRBJ1-1; 9 nucleotides align to TRBD1. CDR3 size: 14 residues. The J segment lost 0 bases and the V segment lost 7 bases, leaving 6 bases of the junction unmatched. The V gene's germline CDR1 is SQVTM and CDR2 ANQGSEA.

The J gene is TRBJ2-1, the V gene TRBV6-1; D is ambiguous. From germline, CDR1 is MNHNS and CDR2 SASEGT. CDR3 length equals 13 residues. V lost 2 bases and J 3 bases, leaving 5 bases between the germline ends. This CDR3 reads CASSESSYNEQFF. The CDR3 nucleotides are TGTGCCAGCAGTGAATCCAGCTACAATGAGCAGTTCTTC.

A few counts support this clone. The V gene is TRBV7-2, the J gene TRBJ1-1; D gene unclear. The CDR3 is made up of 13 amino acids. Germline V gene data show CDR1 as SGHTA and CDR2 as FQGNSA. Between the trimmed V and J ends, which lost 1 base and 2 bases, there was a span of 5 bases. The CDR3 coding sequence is TGTGCCAGCAGCTTAGAACCTAACACTGAAGCTTTCTTT. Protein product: CASSLEPNTEAFF.

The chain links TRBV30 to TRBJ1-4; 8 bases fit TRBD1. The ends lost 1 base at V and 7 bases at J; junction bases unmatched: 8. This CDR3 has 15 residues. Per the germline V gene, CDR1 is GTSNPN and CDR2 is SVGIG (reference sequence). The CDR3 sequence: CAWSAGQGAGEKLFF. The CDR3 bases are TGTGCCTGGAGTGCCGGGCAGGGGGCTGGTGAAAAACTGTTTTTT.

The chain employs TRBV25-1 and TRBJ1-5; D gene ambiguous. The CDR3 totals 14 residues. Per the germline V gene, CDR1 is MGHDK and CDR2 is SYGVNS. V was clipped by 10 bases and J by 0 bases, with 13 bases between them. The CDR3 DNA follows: TGTGCCACCCAAGGTGTGGGTAGCAATCAGCCCCAGCATTTT. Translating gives CATQGVGSNQPQHF.

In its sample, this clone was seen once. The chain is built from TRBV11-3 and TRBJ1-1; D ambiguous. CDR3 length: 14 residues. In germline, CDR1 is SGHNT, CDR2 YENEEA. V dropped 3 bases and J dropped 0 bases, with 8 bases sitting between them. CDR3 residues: CASSLGNMNTEAFF. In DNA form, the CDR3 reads TGTGCCAGCAGCTTGGGGAATATGAACACTGAAGCTTTCTTT.

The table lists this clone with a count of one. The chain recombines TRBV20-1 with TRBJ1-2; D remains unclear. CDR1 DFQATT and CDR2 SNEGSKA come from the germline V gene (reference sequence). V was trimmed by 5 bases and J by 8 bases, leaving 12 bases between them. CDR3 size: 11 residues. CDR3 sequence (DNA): TGCAGTGCTTCCCGACAAGGGGGCTACACCTTC. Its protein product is CSASRQGGYTF.

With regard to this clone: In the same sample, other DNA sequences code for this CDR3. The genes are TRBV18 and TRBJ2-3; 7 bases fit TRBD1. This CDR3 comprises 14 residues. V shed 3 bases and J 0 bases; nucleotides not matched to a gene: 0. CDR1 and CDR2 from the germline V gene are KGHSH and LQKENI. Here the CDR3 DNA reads TGTGCCAGCTCACCGACAGGGAGCACAGATACGCAGTATTTT. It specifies CASSPTGSTDTQYF. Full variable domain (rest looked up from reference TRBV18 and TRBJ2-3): NAGVMQNPRHLVRRRGQEARLRCSPMKGHSHVYWYRQLPEEGLKFMVYLQKENIIDESGMPKERFSAEFPKEGPSILRIQQVVRGDSAAYFCASSPTGSTDTQYFGPGTRLTVL.

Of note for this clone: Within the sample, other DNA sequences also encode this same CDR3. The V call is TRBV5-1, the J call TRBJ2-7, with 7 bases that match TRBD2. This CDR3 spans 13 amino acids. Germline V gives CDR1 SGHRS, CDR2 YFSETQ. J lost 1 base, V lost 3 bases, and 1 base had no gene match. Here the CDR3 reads CASSSRGSYEQYF. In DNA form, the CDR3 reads TGCGCCAGCAGCTCGCGGGGGTCCTACGAGCAGTACTTC.